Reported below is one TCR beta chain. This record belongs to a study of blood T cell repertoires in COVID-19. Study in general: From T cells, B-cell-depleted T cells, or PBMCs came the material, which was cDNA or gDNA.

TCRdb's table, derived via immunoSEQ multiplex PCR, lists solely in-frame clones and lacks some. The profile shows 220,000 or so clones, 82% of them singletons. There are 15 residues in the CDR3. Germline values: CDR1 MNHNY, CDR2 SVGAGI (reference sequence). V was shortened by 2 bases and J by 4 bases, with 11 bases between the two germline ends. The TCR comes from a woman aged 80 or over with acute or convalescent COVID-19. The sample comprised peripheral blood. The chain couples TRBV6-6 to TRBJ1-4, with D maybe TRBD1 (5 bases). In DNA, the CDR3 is TGTGCCAGCAGTTACCCGGGGGAAGGTAATGAAAAACTGTTTTTT. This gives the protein CASSYPGEGNEKLFF.